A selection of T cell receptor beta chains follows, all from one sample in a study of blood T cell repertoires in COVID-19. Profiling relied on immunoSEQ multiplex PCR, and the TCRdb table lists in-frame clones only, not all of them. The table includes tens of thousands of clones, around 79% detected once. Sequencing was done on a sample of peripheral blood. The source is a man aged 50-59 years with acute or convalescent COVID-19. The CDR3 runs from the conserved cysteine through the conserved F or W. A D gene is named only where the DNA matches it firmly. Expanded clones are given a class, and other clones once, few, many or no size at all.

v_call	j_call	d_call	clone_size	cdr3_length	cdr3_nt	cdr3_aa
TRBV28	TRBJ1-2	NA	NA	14	TGTGCCATCAATTGGGGGCGAACTAACTATGGCTACACCTTC	CAINWGRTNYGYTF
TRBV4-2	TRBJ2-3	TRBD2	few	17	TGTGCCAGCAGCCATGCGCCTAGCGGGGGGGCCTTAGATACGCAGTATTTT	CASSHAPSGGALDTQYF
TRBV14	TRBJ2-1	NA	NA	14	TGTGCCAGCAGCCCTGAGACTAGAAACAATGAGCAGTTCTTC	CASSPETRNNEQFF
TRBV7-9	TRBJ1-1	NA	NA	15	TGTGCCAGCACTAAAAACAATCAGGGGAACACTGAAGCTTTCTTT	CASTKNNQGNTEAFF
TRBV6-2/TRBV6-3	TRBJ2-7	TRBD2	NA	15	TGTGCCAGCAGCCGGGGACTAGCGGGAGTTCGCGAGCAGTACTTC	CASSRGLAGVREQYF
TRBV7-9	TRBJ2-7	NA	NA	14	TGTGCCAGCAGCTTCTCGGGGTCTTCCGCCGAGCAGTACTTC	CASSFSGSSAEQYF
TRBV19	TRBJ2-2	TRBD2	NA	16	TGTGCCAGTAGTATGGCGGGGGGCAGGAACACCGGGGAGCTGTTTTTT	CASSMAGGRNTGELFF
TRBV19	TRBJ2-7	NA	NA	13	TGTGCCAGTAGTATTACGGAGGGGAGGGAGCAGTACTTC	CASSITEGREQYF
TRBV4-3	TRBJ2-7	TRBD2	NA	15	TGCGCCAGCAGCCAAGCTGCTAGCGGGGGGTACGAGCAGTACTTC	CASSQAASGGYEQYF
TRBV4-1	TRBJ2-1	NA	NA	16	TGCGCCAGCAGCTATCGGACTTCTGATTCCTACAATGAGCAGTTCTTC	CASSYRTSDSYNEQFF
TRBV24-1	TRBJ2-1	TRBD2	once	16	TGTGCCACCAGTGATCCGGGACTAGCGGGAGGGAACGAGCAGTTCTTC	CATSDPGLAGGNEQFF
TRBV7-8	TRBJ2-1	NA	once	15	TGTGCCAGCAGCTTAGTGGAGACCACTTACAATGAGCAGTTCTTC	CASSLVETTYNEQFF
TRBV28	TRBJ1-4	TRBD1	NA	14	TGTGCCAGCAGGAGAGGACAGGGTCGAGAAAAACTGTTTTTT	CASRRGQGREKLFF
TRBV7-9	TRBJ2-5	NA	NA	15	TGTGCCAGCAGCCCCGAAGGGGCGCCCCAAGAGACCCAGTACTTC	CASSPEGAPQETQYF
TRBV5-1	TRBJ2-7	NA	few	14	TGCGCCAGCAGCTTGGGGCTCAGTACCTACGAGCAGTACTTC	CASSLGLSTYEQYF
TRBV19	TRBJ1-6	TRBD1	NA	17	TGTGCCAGTAGTCTCCGGACAGGTGCCACCTATAATTCACCCCTCCACTTT	CASSLRTGATYNSPLHF
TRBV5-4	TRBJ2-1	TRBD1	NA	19	TGTGCCAGCAGCTCCGACGGGACAGGGGGACTGGATAGTTACAATGAGCAGTTCTTC	CASSSDGTGGLDSYNEQFF
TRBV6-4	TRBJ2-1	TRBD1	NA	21	TGTGCCAGCAGTGACTTTCCGTTCAGTCCGGGGACAGTTGGTACCACGGGGTCACAGTTCTTC	CASSDFPFSPGTVGTTGSQFF
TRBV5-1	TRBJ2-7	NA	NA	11	TGCGCCCGCGGAGGGGGGGGCCCGGAGTACTTC	CARGGGGPEYF
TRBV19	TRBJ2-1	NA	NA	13	TGTGCCAGTAGTGTTGAGCCATACAATGAGCAGTTCTTC	CASSVEPYNEQFF
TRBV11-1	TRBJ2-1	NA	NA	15	TGTGCCAGCAGCCCAACCAGAACTAACTACAATGAGCAGTTCTTC	CASSPTRTNYNEQFF
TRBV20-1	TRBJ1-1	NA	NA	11	TGCAGTGCTAGAGGAGACACTGAAGCTTTCTTT	CSARGDTEAFF
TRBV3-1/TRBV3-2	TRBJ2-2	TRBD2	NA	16	TGTGCCAGCAGCCAAGTTCTGTTAGCGGGAACCGGGGAGCTGTTTTTT	CASSQVLLAGTGELFF
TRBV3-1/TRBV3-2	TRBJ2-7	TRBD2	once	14	TGTGCCAGCAGCCTAGCGGGAGTTGCCTACGAGCAGTACTTC	CASSLAGVAYEQYF
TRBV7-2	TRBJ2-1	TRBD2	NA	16	TGTGCCAGCAGCGTCGGACTAGCGGGGGCTTACAATGAGCAGTTCTTC	CASSVGLAGAYNEQFF
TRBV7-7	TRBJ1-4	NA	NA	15	TGTGCCAGCAGCCCCCTCAGGATAACTAATGAAAAACTGTTTTTT	CASSPLRITNEKLFF
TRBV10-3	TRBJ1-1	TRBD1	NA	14	TGTGCCATCAGTACCACAGGGGTAGACACTGAAGCTTTCTTT	CAISTTGVDTEAFF
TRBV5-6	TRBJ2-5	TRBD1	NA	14	TGTGCCAGCAGCCCAAACAGGGGCCGGGGGACCCAGTACTTC	CASSPNRGRGTQYF
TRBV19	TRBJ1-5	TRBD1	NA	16	TGTGCCAGTAGTATAGACGGGACAGGGGATGCTCAGCCCCAGCATTTT	CASSIDGTGDAQPQHF
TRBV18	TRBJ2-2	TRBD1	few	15	TGTGCCAGCTCACCGTGGGACAGGGGCACCGGGGAGCTGTTTTTT	CASSPWDRGTGELFF
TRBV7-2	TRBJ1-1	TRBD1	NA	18	TGTGCCAGCAGCGTCCCGGGACAGGGGGCCCGAAGGAACACTGAAGCTTTCTTT	CASSVPGQGARRNTEAFF
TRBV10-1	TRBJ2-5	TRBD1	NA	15	TGCGCCAGCAGCGAGGGACAGGGGGCCCAAGAGACCCAGTACTTC	CASSEGQGAQETQYF
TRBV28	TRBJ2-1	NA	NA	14	TGTGCCAGCCTTTCCCCATCTAGCTCCAGTGAGCAGTTCTTC	CASLSPSSSSEQFF
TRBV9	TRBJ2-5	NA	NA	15	TGTGCCAGCAGCGTAGAGTTCACCGCGGTGGAGACCCAGTACTTC	CASSVEFTAVETQYF
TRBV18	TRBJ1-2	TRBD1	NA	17	TGTGCCAGCTCACCTCCGACCAGAGGGGGCTTAGACTATGGCTACACCTTC	CASSPPTRGGLDYGYTF
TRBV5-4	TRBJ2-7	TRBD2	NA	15	TGTGCCAGCAGTTTTGGAACTAGCGGCGGCTACGAGCAGTACTTC	CASSFGTSGGYEQYF